These 20 T cell receptor beta chains came from one sample sequenced in a study of T cells in Graves' hyperthyroidism and ophthalmopathy. Researchers amplified the TCR beta CDR3 regions from RNA transcripts. The primer set for the first-round RT-PCR of the TCR CDR3 was HTBI. A single record per CDR3 protein comes from TCRdb applying MiXCR to the multiplex PCR reads. The table has about 360,000 distinct CDR3 sequences, approximately 15% seen once. Sequencing input: blood. The source of these receptors is a man aged 30 to 45 with Graves' hyperthyroidism that later progressed to Graves' ophthalmopathy.

CDR3 region: CASSAGTLRGNTIYF. The CDR3 DNA reads as TGCGCCAGCAGCGCAGGCACCCTCCGGGGAAACACCATATATTTT. The rearrangement joins TRBV5-1 to TRBJ1-3, with D unresolved. The CDR3 runs 15 residues. In germline, CDR1 is SGHRS, CDR2 YFSETQ. Trimming removed 4 bases from V and 4 bases from J, with 15 bases in between.

The genes are TRBV11-2 and TRBJ2-5; 8 bases are shared with TRBD2. CDR1 is SGHAT, CDR2 FQNNGV, per germline. CDR3 size: 17 residues. The V gene end was trimmed by 3 bases and the J gene end by 1 base; junction bases not matched to a gene: 10. CDR3: CASSLEIGGAGQETQYF. Here the CDR3 DNA reads TGTGCCAGCAGCTTGGAGATCGGGGGGGCCGGCCAAGAGACCCAGTACTTC.

This clonotype turned up a few times. J is TRBJ1-6 and V is TRBV9; D is unresolved. CDR3 length equals 13 residues. Germline V gives CDR1 SGDLS, CDR2 YYNGEE. Trimming removed 0 bases from V and 7 bases from J, with 5 bases in between. In DNA, the CDR3 is TGTGCCAGCAGCGTAGTGGAAAATTCACCCCTCCACTTT. It encodes CASSVVENSPLHF.

This chain connects TRBV28 to TRBJ2-5; 15 bases match TRBD2. With V trimmed by 8 bases and J by 2 bases, 12 bases remained unmatched. Germline loops: CDR1 MDHEN, CDR2 SYDVKM. The CDR3 covers 18 residues. In DNA form, the CDR3 reads TGTGCCAGCTCGAGGACTAGCGGGGGGGCCGGTGGACAAGAGACCCAGTACTTC. This sequence encodes CASSRTSGGAGGQETQYF.

This clonotype was seen only a few times. The chain recombines TRBV20-1 with TRBJ2-1, with 8 bases aligning to TRBD1. Germline assignment: CDR1 DFQATT and CDR2 SNEGSKA (reference sequence). Trimming cost V 0 bases and J 3 bases; bases outside gene matches: 7. The CDR3 loop spans 16 amino acids. The CDR3 loop reads CSARDPGQENYNEQFF. For the CDR3, the DNA is TGCAGTGCTAGAGATCCGGGACAGGAAAACTACAATGAGCAGTTCTTC.

The sample holds many counts of this clonotype. The chain carries TRBV20-1 and TRBJ2-3, with 8 bases matching TRBD1. The J segment lost 2 bases and the V segment lost 5 bases, leaving 6 bases of the junction unmatched. The CDR3 sequence is 14 residues long. CDR1 and CDR2 from the germline V gene are DFQATT and SNEGSKA (reference sequence). The CDR3 region is CSAPGGLLTDTQYF. CDR3 sequence (DNA): TGCAGTGCTCCAGGGGGCCTCCTCACAGATACGCAGTATTTT.

The rearrangement joins TRBV2 to TRBJ1-4, with D perhaps TRBD1 (6 bases). V dropped 6 bases and J dropped 8 bases, with 16 bases sitting between them. Germline V lookup: CDR1 SNHLY, CDR2 FYNNEI. The length of the CDR3 is 14 residues. The CDR3 loop reads CASSVQGPGEKLFF. The DNA for the CDR3 is TGTGCCAGCAGCGTACAGGGTCCGGGCGAAAAACTGTTTTTT.

This clonotype was counted ten times or more. The chain links TRBV28 to TRBJ1-3; no reliable D call. Trimming stripped 6 bases from V and 4 bases from J, with 7 bases between. CDR1 MDHEN and CDR2 SYDVKM come from the germline V gene. The CDR3 extends over 12 amino acids. The CDR3 region is CASRFQGNTIYF. The DNA of the CDR3 is TGTGCCAGCAGGTTCCAAGGAAACACCATATATTTT. Complete variable domain (other parts from reference TRBV28 and TRBJ1-3): DVKVTQSSRYLVKRTGEKVFLECVQDMDHENMFWYRQDPGLGLRLIYFSYDVKMKEKGDIPEGYSVSREKKERFSLILESASTNQTSMYLCASRFQGNTIYFGEGSWLTVV.

This clonotype was detected a few times. It may be a read error: a sequence one base away is much more abundant. V gene TRBV28 combines with J gene TRBJ2-1; 7 nucleotides match TRBD1. The germline V gene has CDR1 MDHEN and CDR2 SYDVKM. The CDR3 consists of 16 residues. The CDR3 DNA follows: TGTGCCAGCAGGTTGGGACAGTTCACCAACTACAATGGGCAGTTCTTC. Translating it yields CASRLGQFTNYNGQFF.

The chain recombines TRBV24-1 with TRBJ2-5, with 10 bases lining up with TRBD2. V was pared by 10 bases and J by 2 bases, with 3 bases of the junction left unmatched. The CDR3 runs to 13 residues. The germline V gene has CDR1 KGHDR and CDR2 SFDVKD. As DNA, the CDR3 is TGTGCCACACAGCGGGGGGGACAAGAGACCCAGTACTTC. It yields the protein CATQRGGQETQYF.

This clonotype occurred many times. This chain joins TRBV6-5 and TRBJ2-3; possibly TRBD2 for D (6 bases). Germline CDR1 reads MNHEY; CDR2 reads SVGAGI. The CDR3 loop spans 13 amino acids. V was cut by 1 base and J by 4 bases, with 6 bases left in between. The CDR3 nucleotides are TGTGCCAGCAGTTACTGGGGGGCAGATACGCAGTATTTT. Translation: CASSYWGADTQYF.

The rearrangement uses TRBV18 and TRBJ1-5, with D possibly being TRBD1 (6 bases). V was trimmed by 1 base and J by 3 bases, leaving 7 bases between them. CDR1 is KGHSH and CDR2 is LQKENI in the germline V gene. The CDR3 totals 14 residues. The CDR3 sequence is CASSPRQVNQPQHF. For the CDR3, the DNA is TGTGCCAGCTCACCACGACAGGTCAATCAGCCCCAGCATTTT.

This clonotype was picked up a small number of times. J is TRBJ2-2 and V is TRBV19, with 8 bases lining up with TRBD2. V was clipped by 6 bases and J by 4 bases; unmatched bases: 10. Germline V CDR1 and CDR2: LNHDA, SQIVND (reference sequence). This CDR3 is 16 amino acids long. DNA for the CDR3: TGTGCCAGTAGAAGAGACGCGGGGGGAGGCACCGGGGAGCTGTTTTTT. Translation gives CASRRDAGGGTGELFF.

Comment on this clonotype: This may come from a read error, since a much larger clone is one base off. J is TRBJ2-1 and V is TRBV20-1, with 8 nucleotides matching TRBD1. The germline CDR1 and CDR2 sequences are DFQATT and SNEGSKA (reference sequence). There are 15 residues in the CDR3. In nucleotides, the CDR3 is TGCAGTGCTTCCAGGGGGCCGCTCTCCTACAATGGGCAGTTCTTC. Translation gives CSASRGPLSYNGQFF.

About this clonotype itself: A read error may explain this, as a much larger clone is one base away. V and J are TRBV11-3 and TRBJ1-4; D perhaps matches TRBD1 (5 bases). This CDR3 spans 13 amino acids. Germline assignment: CDR1 SGHNT and CDR2 YENEEA. CDR3 amino acids: CVSSPRDREKLFF. CDR3 sequence (DNA): TGTGTCAGCAGCCCCAGAGACAGAGAAAAACTGTTTTTT.

This clonotype was counted ten times or more. The chain employs TRBV15 and TRBJ1-4; D possibly corresponds to TRBD1 (5 bases). Germline V gives CDR1 LNHNV, CDR2 YYDKDF (reference sequence). This CDR3 is 15 amino acids long. V lost 5 bases to trimming and J lost 1 base, with 11 bases between them. The CDR3 nucleotides read TGTGCCACCAGCCGCGGGACGGTAACTAATGAAAAACTGTTTTTT. The encoded protein is CATSRGTVTNEKLFF.

The gene calls are TRBV6-1 and TRBJ1-4; 12 bases are a match to TRBD1. After removal of 2 bases from V and 3 bases from J, the junction contained 10 bases not matched to a gene. The germline CDR1 and CDR2 sequences are MNHNS and SASEGT. CDR3 length: 19 amino acids. CDR3 DNA sequence: TGTGCCAGCAGTGAATGGGCCCTGGGACAGGGGGCATCTAATGAAAAACTGTTTTTT. Translation gives CASSEWALGQGASNEKLFF.

This clonotype was recorded many times. V and J are TRBV15 and TRBJ2-3; D gene unclear. The CDR3 has 15 amino acids. The germline V and J ends were trimmed by 1 base and 0 bases, with 8 bases remaining between them. Germline-derived CDR1 and CDR2 are LNHNV and YYDKDF (reference sequence). The CDR3 is CATSRGPESTDTQYF. The CDR3 DNA follows: TGTGCCACCAGCAGAGGCCCAGAGAGCACAGATACGCAGTATTTT.

This clonotype showed up many times. This rearrangement joins TRBV20-1 to TRBJ1-5, with D unclear. Germline CDR1 reads DFQATT; CDR2 reads SNEGSKA (reference sequence). There are 17 residues in the CDR3. Trimming pared 6 bases from V and 3 bases from J, leaving 24 bases between. The CDR3 nucleotides are TGCAGTGCCAACATCCCTCAGTCTGGGTGGTACAATCAGCCCCAGCATTTT. Amino acid sequence: CSANIPQSGWYNQPQHF.

The chain links TRBV25-1 to TRBJ2-5; unclear D gene. Between the trimmed V and J ends, which lost 2 bases and 5 bases, there was a span of 12 bases. This CDR3 is built from 14 residues. Germline values: CDR1 MGHDK, CDR2 SYGVNS. The CDR3 spells CASSEPGSDETQYF. The CDR3 DNA is TGTGCCAGCAGTGAACCGGGCAGCGATGAGACCCAGTACTTC.